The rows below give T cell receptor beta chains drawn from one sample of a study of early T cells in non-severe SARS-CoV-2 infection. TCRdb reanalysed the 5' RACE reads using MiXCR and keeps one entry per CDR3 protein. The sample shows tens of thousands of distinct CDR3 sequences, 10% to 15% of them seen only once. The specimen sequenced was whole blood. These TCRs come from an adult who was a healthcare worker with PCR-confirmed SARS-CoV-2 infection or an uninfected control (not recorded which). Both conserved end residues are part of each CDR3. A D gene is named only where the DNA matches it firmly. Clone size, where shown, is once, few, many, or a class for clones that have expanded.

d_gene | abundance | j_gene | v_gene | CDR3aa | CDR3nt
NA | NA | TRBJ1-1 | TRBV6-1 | CASSVRTLNTEAFF | TGTGCCAGCAGTGTCAGGACCTTGAACACTGAAGCTTTCTTT
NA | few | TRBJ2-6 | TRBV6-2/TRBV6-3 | CASLTLGRLEGAGANVLTF | TGTGCCAGCCTTACCTTGGGACGGCTGGAGGGGGCTGGGGCCAACGTCCTGACTTTC
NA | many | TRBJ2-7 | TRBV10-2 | CASSETVYEQYF | TGCGCCAGCAGTGAGACCGTCTACGAGCAGTACTTC
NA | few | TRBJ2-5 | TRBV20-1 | CSATLVGEETQYF | TGCAGTGCTACACTAGTTGGGGAAGAGACCCAGTACTTC
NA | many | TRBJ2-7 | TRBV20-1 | CSASYQGPHEQYF | TGCAGTGCTAGTTACCAGGGCCCCCACGAGCAGTACTTC
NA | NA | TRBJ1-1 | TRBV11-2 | CASTALGPNTEAFF | TGTGCCAGCACCGCCCTGGGGCCTAACACTGAAGCTTTCTTT
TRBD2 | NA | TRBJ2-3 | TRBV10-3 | CAISESASGWTDTQYF | TGTGCCATCAGTGAGTCGGCTAGCGGGTGGACAGATACGCAGTATTTT
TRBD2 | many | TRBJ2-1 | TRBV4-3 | CASSTLAGGLSEQFF | TGCGCCAGCAGCACCCTAGCGGGGGGGCTTTCGGAGCAGTTCTTC
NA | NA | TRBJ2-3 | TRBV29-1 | CSVEETTDTQYF | TGCAGCGTTGAAGAAACCACAGATACGCAGTATTTT
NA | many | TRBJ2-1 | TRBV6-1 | CASSEDVGGRPYNEQFF | TGTGCCAGCAGTGAAGATGTCGGGGGCCGACCCTACAATGAGCAGTTCTTC
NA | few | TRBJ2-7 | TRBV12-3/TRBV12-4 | CASSSLRHSREQYF | TGTGCCAGCAGTTCTCTAAGGCACTCTCGCGAGCAGTACTTC
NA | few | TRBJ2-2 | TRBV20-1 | CSATATGELFF | TGCAGTGCTACCGCGACCGGGGAGCTGTTTTTT
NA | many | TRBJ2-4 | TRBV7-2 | CASRQGLPLNIQYF | TGTGCCAGCAGACAAGGACTTCCCCTCAACATTCAGTACTTC
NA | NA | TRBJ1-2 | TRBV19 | CASSIDPGTNYGYTF | TGTGCCAGTAGTATAGACCCGGGCACTAACTATGGCTACACCTTC
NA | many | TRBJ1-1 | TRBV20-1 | CSARQGDTEAFF | TGCAGTGCTAGACAGGGTGACACTGAAGCTTTCTTT
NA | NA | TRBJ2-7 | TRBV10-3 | CATAGQGLPHEQYF | TGTGCCACCGCGGGGCAGGGACTCCCCCACGAGCAGTACTTC
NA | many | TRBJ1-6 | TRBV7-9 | CASSGTSNNSPLHF | TGTGCCAGCAGCGGGACAAGCAATAATTCACCCCTCCACTTT
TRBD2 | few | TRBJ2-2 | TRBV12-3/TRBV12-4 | CASLWASGGTGELFF | TGTGCCAGCCTCTGGGCTAGCGGGGGGACCGGGGAGCTGTTTTTT
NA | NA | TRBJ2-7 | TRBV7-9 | CASSLRSGQSFSYEQYF | TGTGCCAGCAGCTTGCGCTCCGGACAGAGCTTCTCCTACGAGCAGTACTTC
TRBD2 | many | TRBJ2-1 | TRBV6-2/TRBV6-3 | CASSYNIGLAGGSNEQFF | TGTGCCAGCAGTTACAATATAGGACTAGCGGGGGGATCCAATGAGCAGTTCTTC
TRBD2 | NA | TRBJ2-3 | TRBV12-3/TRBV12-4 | CASSFPLAGGADTQYF | TGTGCCAGCAGTTTCCCCTTAGCGGGGGGCGCAGATACGCAGTATTTT
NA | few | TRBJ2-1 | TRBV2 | CASTIPEYPSYNEQFF | TGTGCCAGCACTATCCCCGAGTACCCTTCCTACAATGAGCAGTTCTTC
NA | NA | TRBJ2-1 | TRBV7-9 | CASSLSESSYNEQFF | TGTGCCAGCAGCTTAAGCGAAAGCTCCTACAATGAGCAGTTCTTC
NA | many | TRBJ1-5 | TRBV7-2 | CASSLGPDQPQHF | TGTGCCAGCAGCTTAGGGCCAGATCAGCCCCAGCATTTT
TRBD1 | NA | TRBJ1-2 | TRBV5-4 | CASSLPNGQEGFYGYTF | TGTGCCAGCAGCTTACCAAACGGACAGGAGGGATTCTATGGCTACACCTTC
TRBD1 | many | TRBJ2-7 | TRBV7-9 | CASHSRQGDHEQYF | TGTGCCAGCCACTCCCGACAGGGTGACCACGAGCAGTACTTC
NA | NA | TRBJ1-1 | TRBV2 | CASRFSLNTEAFF | TGTGCCAGTAGATTCAGCCTCAACACTGAAGCTTTCTTT
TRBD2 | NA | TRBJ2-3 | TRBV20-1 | CSAAGLAGGTDTQYF | TGCAGTGCTGCCGGACTAGCGGGGGGGACAGATACGCAGTATTTT
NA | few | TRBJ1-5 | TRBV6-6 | CASSYLAANSNQPQHF | TGTGCCAGCAGTTACTTGGCAGCAAATAGCAATCAGCCCCAGCATTTT
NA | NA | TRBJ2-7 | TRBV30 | CAWTGPWGAYEQYF | TGTGCCTGGACCGGACCGTGGGGGGCCTACGAGCAGTACTTC
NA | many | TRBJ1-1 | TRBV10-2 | CASSPVSAEAFF | TGCGCCAGCAGTCCCGTCAGCGCTGAAGCCTTCTTT
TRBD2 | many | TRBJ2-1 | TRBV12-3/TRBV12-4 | CASSRLGTSGRSYNEQFF | TGTGCCAGCTCCCGTTTGGGGACTAGCGGACGCTCCTACAATGAGCAGTTCTTC
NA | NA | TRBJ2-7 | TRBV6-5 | CASRGKERANYYEQYF | TGTGCCAGCAGGGGGAAGGAGCGGGCCAATTACTACGAGCAGTACTTC
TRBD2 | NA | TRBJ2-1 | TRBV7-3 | CASSPVRASGNEQFF | TGTGCCAGCAGCCCGGTGAGGGCTAGCGGAAATGAGCAGTTCTTC
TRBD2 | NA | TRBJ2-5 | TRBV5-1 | CASSAGTSGGGFQETQYF | TGCGCCAGCAGCGCCGGGACTAGCGGAGGGGGGTTCCAAGAGACCCAGTACTTC
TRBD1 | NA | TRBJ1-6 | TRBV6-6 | CASSETGGKSPLHF | TGTGCCAGCAGTGAAACAGGGGGCAAATCACCCCTCCACTTT
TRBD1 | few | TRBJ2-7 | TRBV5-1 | CASSPTTGVEQYF | TGCGCCAGCAGCCCGACGACAGGGGTTGAGCAGTACTTC
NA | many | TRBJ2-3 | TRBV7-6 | CASSLLAASGSTDTQYF | TGTGCCAGCAGCTTATTAGCGGCTAGTGGGAGCACAGATACGCAGTATTTT
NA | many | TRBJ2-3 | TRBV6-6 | CASSTGPDTQYF | TGCGCCAGCAGCACAGGGCCAGATACGCAGTATTTT
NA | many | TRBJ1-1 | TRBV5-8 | CASSSDGGGMGTEAFF | TGTGCCAGCAGCTCCGACGGAGGGGGTATGGGGACTGAAGCTTTCTTT
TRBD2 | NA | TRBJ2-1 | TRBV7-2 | CASSPRGGSGGAYNEQFF | TGTGCCAGCAGCCCCCGGGGAGGAAGCGGGGGGGCCTACAATGAGCAGTTCTTC
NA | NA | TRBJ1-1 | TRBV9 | CASSAGYEAFF | TGTGCCAGCAGCGCCGGCTATGAAGCTTTCTTT
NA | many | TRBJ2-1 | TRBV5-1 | CASSFYDSLGNEQFF | TGCGCCAGCAGCTTTTATGATAGCCTGGGCAATGAGCAGTTCTTC
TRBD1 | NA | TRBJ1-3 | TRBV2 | CASSDPTGAGNTIYF | TGTGCCAGCAGTGACCCGACAGGGGCTGGAAACACCATATATTTT
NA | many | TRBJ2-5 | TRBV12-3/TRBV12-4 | CASSAYQETQYF | TGTGCCAGCAGTGCGTACCAAGAGACCCAGTACTTC
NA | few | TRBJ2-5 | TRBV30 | CASGSGGRETQYF | TGTGCCTCGGGTTCTGGGGGGAGGGAGACCCAGTACTTC
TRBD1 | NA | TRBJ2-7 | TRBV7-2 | CASRSGTGFEQYF | TGTGCCAGCAGGAGCGGGACAGGGTTCGAGCAGTACTTC
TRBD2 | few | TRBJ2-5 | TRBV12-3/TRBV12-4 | CASSRPGTSETQYF | TGTGCCAGCAGCCGCCCCGGGACTAGCGAGACCCAGTACTTC
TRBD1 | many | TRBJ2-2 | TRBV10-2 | CASGLDRGAGELFF | TGCGCCAGCGGGCTCGACAGGGGCGCCGGGGAGCTGTTTTTT
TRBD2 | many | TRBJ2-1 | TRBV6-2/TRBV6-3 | CASSYGGSGAYNEQFF | TGTGCCAGCAGTTACGGGGGTAGCGGGGCCTACAATGAGCAGTTCTTC
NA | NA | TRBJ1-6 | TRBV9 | CASSVGRTGNSPLHF | TGTGCCAGCAGCGTAGGTCGCACGGGAAATTCACCCCTCCACTTT
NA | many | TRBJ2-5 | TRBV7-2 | CASSSGSKETQYF | TGTGCCAGCAGTTCAGGTTCCAAAGAGACCCAGTACTTC
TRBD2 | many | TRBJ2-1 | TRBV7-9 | CASSLGLARYNEQFF | TGTGCCAGCAGCCTGGGACTAGCGCGATACAATGAGCAGTTCTTC
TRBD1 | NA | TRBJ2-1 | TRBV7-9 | CASSTTDGTGLYNEQFF | TGTGCCAGCAGCACCACAGACGGGACAGGGCTATACAATGAGCAGTTCTTC
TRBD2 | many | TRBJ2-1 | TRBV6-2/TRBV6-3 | CASSPHPSGGGNEQFF | TGTGCCAGCAGCCCACATCCTAGCGGGGGGGGCAATGAGCAGTTCTTC
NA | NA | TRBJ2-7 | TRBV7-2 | CASSFKRTGSYEQYF | TGTGCCAGCAGCTTCAAGAGGACGGGCTCCTACGAGCAGTACTTC
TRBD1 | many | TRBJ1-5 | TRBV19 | CASTRVAGGYSNQPQHF | TGTGCCAGTACGCGCGTGGCAGGGGGGTATAGCAATCAGCCCCAGCATTTT